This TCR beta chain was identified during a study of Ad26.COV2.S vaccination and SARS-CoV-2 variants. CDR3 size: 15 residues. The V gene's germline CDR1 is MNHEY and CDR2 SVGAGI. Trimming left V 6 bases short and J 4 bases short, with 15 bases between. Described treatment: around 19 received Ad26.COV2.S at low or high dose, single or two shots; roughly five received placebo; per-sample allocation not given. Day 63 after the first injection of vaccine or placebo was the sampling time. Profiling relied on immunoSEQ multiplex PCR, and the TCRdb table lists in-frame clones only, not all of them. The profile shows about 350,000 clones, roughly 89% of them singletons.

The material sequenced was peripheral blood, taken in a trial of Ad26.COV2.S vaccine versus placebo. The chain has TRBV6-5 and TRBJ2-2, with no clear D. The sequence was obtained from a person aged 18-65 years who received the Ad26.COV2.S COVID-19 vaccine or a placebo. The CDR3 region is CASRTFTLGTGELFF. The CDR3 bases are TGTGCCAGCAGGACCTTCACCCTCGGCACCGGGGAGCTGTTTTTT.